These 9 T cell receptor beta chains were all obtained from the same sample, sequenced in a study of long-term antiretroviral therapy in people with HIV. The libraries were made with immunoSEQ v3.0 at survey level. Only in-frame clones appear in the TCRdb table, and some are missing; sequencing was by immunoSEQ multiplex PCR. The sample has 17,000 or so clones, 79% seen once. Source: unsorted PBMCs, taken at the start of antiretroviral therapy. All receptors derive from a man aged 25 to 40 with HIV.

The chain combines TRBV4-1 with TRBJ2-1, with D possibly TRBD1 on 6 matching bases. The length of the CDR3 is 17 residues. CDR1 is MGHRA, CDR2 YSYEKL, per germline. V lost 3 bases and J 0 bases, leaving 15 bases between the germline ends. CDR3 DNA sequence: TGCGCCAGCAGCCAGGCGACAGGCAGAGACTCCTACAATGAGCAGTTCTTC. This translates into CASSQATGRDSYNEQFF.

This clone appeared a few times. This chain connects TRBV19 to TRBJ2-7, with 7 bases lining up with TRBD1. The CDR3 covers 15 residues. The ends lost 7 bases at V and 0 bases at J; junction bases unmatched: 9. Germline V gives CDR1 LNHDA, CDR2 SQIVND (reference sequence). In DNA, the CDR3 is TGTGCCAGTACTACCTCCTGGGACAGCTCCTACGAGCAGTACTTC. Translated: CASTTSWDSSYEQYF.

The table lists this clone with a few counts. The chain couples TRBV5-3 to TRBJ2-7; D uncertain. TRBV5-3 is reported as an ORF; its role is uncertain. The CDR3 contains 12 residues. Trimming cost V 8 bases and J 5 bases, with 14 bases left between them. CDR3 nucleotide sequence: TGTGCCAGCAGCCGAGGAAACCACGAGCAGTACTTC. It is translated as CASSRGNHEQYF.

The CDR3 region is CASSIGAGPYEQYF. CDR3 bases: TGTGCCAGTAGTATCGGCGCAGGGCCCTACGAGCAGTACTTC. The J gene is TRBJ2-7, the V gene TRBV19; possible D gene TRBD1, 5 bases. This CDR3 has 14 residues. V was trimmed by 3 bases and J by 2 bases, leaving 11 bases between them. Germline CDR1 reads LNHDA; CDR2 reads SQIVND (reference sequence).

The V gene is TRBV6-5, the J gene TRBJ2-3, with a tentative D call TRBD2 (5 bases). Germline CDR1 is MNHEY and CDR2 is SVGAGI. The CDR3 has 13 amino acids. V was trimmed by 6 bases and J by 4 bases, leaving 11 bases between them. Here the CDR3 reads CASSHGVPDTQYF. The CDR3 nucleotides read TGTGCCAGCAGCCACGGGGTCCCAGATACGCAGTATTTT.

The rearrangement links TRBV2 to TRBJ1-5, with D uncertain. This CDR3 region has 11 residues. The germline V gene encodes CDR1 SNHLY and CDR2 FYNNEI. Trimming left V 4 bases short and J 8 bases short, with 6 bases between. CDR3 nucleotides: TGTGCCAGCAGTGTTGGCAAGCCCCAGCATTTT. Translated, it gives CASSVGKPQHF.

Judged by abundance, this clone is medium-sized. In DNA, the CDR3 is TGTGCCAGTAGTATTAACGGGGGGGCCGGGGATACGCAGTATTTT. Residues: CASSINGGAGDTQYF. This chain joins TRBV19 and TRBJ2-3; TRBD2 agrees at 8 bases. The length of the CDR3 is 15 residues. Germline CDR1 LNHDA, CDR2 SQIVND (reference sequence). The junction had 8 bases not matched to a gene; V was cut back by 3 bases and J by 6 bases.

This clone is categorized as medium-sized. The CDR3 DNA reads TGTGCCAGCAGCCGTCGGACAGGGGAGGACTATGGCTACACCTTC. Protein product: CASSRRTGEDYGYTF. The J gene is TRBJ1-2, the V gene TRBV5-5, with 9 bases matching TRBD1. The germline gives CDR1 SGHKS, CDR2 YYEKEE (reference sequence). Germline trimming cut 4 bases from V and 3 bases from J; bases unmatched to any gene: 7. There are 15 residues in the CDR3.

This chain uses TRBV30 with TRBJ2-7; possible D gene TRBD1, 5 bases. In germline, CDR1 is GTSNPN, CDR2 SVGIG (reference sequence). The V and J ends lost 0 bases and 2 bases respectively, with 17 bases between them. The CDR3 has 16 amino acids. CDR3 nucleotides: TGTGCCTGGAGTGTAATAGGACATGAGGAAGCCTACGAGCAGTACTTC. It translates to CAWSVIGHEEAYEQYF.